Included here is one T cell receptor (beta chain) sequence, with context. Using immunoSEQ multiplex PCR, the repertoire was profiled, and TCRdb retains in-frame clones only, with some absent. This table holds 150,000 to 200,000 clones, 81% found once. The CDR3 runs 12 residues. V dropped 3 bases and J dropped 9 bases, with 13 bases sitting between them. The V gene's germline CDR1 is GTSNPN and CDR2 SVGIG (reference sequence). The data were taken from a study of blood T cell repertoires in COVID-19. The chain carries TRBV30 and TRBJ2-3; D may be TRBD2 (6 bases). The TCR originated in a human donor in a cohort sampled during active COVID-19. Sequenced sample: peripheral blood. The CDR3 nucleotides are TGTGCCTGGAGGGAGGGACCCCGGACGCAGTATTTT. Encoded protein: CAWREGPRTQYF. The complete variable domain, with remaining parts taken from reference TRBV30 and TRBJ2-3, reads SQTIHQWPATLVQPVGSPLSLECTVEGTSNPNLYWYRQAAGRGLQLLFYSVGIGQISSEVPQNLSASRPQDRQFILSSKKLLLSDSGFYLCAWREGPRTQYFGPGTRLTVL.